These 29 T cell receptor beta chains were sequenced from one sample in a study of blood T cells in healthy people across ages. Together with a sample-barcoded 5' primer, a J-beta primer mix was included in a second PCR lasting about 6 to 11 cycles. TCRdb itself ran the 5' RACE reads through MiXCR, one entry per CDR3 protein. Here the sample spans some 290,000 distinct CDR3 sequences, about 25% being singletons. Sequenced input: blood. The receptors were sampled from a woman aged 65 to 85 in good health.

The V gene is TRBV20-1, the J gene TRBJ2-1, with a weak D call TRBD2 (6 bases). This CDR3 contains 15 residues. V gave up 4 bases and J gave up 0 bases, with 13 bases separating them. CDR1 and CDR2 (germline): DFQATT, SNEGSKA (reference sequence). The CDR3 DNA reads TGCAGTGCTAAGGTTGGGGGGACCTCCTACAATGAGCAGTTCTTC. This encodes CSAKVGGTSYNEQFF.

The chain couples TRBV28 to TRBJ2-3; TRBD1 matches 7 bases. The junction had 7 bases not matched to a gene; V was cut back by 5 bases and J by 2 bases. The CDR3 covers 15 residues. The germline V gene encodes CDR1 MDHEN and CDR2 SYDVKM. CDR3 DNA: TGTGCCAGCAGTCCGAGACAGGGTAACACAGATACGCAGTATTTT. Translation gives CASSPRQGNTDTQYF.

The genes are TRBV29-1 and TRBJ1-1, with 7 bases lining up with TRBD1. Germline CDR1 is SQVTM and CDR2 is ANQGSEA. The CDR3 has 12 amino acids. With V trimmed by 4 bases and J by 5 bases, 4 bases remained unmatched. The CDR3 bases are TGCAGCGTTGCGATCAGGGGGACTGAAGCTTTCTTT. Its translation is CSVAIRGTEAFF. Full variable domain (outside the CDR3, taken from reference TRBV29-1 and TRBJ1-1): SAVISQKPSRDICQRGTSLTIQCQVDSQVTMMFWYRQQPGQSLTLIATANQGSEATYESGFVIDKFPISRPNLTFSTLTVSNMSPEDSSIYLCSVAIRGTEAFFGQGTRLTVV.

In this sample, this clonotype turned up a few times. The CDR3 DNA follows: TGTGCCAGCAGCCAAGATCGGGCGGGAGCCGGGGCCAACGTCCTGACTTTC. This translates into CASSQDRAGAGANVLTF. V and J are TRBV4-2 and TRBJ2-6; the match to TRBD2 covers 7 bases. In germline, CDR1 is LGHNA, CDR2 YNFKEQ. The CDR3 totals 17 residues. V shed 0 bases and J 4 bases; nucleotides not matched to a gene: 6.

The chain links TRBV5-5 to TRBJ2-1, with 8 bases that match TRBD1. The germline V gene encodes CDR1 SGHKS and CDR2 YYEKEE (reference sequence). This CDR3 comprises 16 residues. The trim removed 4 bases at V and 8 bases at J, leaving 14 bases unmatched. CDR3 protein: CASSRRTGPGPDEQFF. CDR3 DNA: TGTGCCAGCAGCAGAAGGACAGGGCCGGGGCCGGATGAGCAGTTCTTC. Together with reference TRBV5-5 and TRBJ2-1, the CDR3 gives the full variable domain: DAGVTQSPTHLIKTRGQQVTLRCSPISGHKSVSWYQQVLGQGPQFIFQYYEKEERGRGNFPDRFSARQFPNYSSELNVNALLLGDSALYLCASSRRTGPGPDEQFFGPGTRLTVL.

This clonotype has a handful of counts. The V gene is TRBV7-2, the J gene TRBJ2-5; D gene unclear. Germline lookup yields CDR1 SGHTA and CDR2 FQGNSA. The length of the CDR3 is 13 residues. V lost 5 bases and J 5 bases, leaving 12 bases between the germline ends. The chain's CDR3 is CASSRVARETQYF. For the CDR3, the DNA is TGTGCCAGCAGCCGTGTAGCACGGGAGACCCAGTACTTC.

For this clonotype: A junction end diverges from the germline sequence, so it may reflect a read error. The CDR3: CASRKQGLAGDTDTQSF. Here the CDR3 DNA reads TGTGCCAGCAGGAAACAAGGACTAGCGGGGGACACAGATACGCAGTCTTTT. This chain joins TRBV28 and TRBJ2-3; TRBD2 agrees at 13 bases. The CDR3 runs to 17 residues. CDR1 and CDR2 from the germline V gene are MDHEN and SYDVKM.

The chain couples TRBV7-2 to TRBJ1-5; D not resolved. The V end was cut by 3 bases, the J end by 5 bases, with 5 bases between. The germline gives CDR1 SGHTA, CDR2 FQGNSA. The CDR3 spans 12 residues. Written as DNA, the CDR3 is TGTGCCAGCAGCTTCGACGATCAGCCCCAGCATTTT. Its protein is CASSFDDQPQHF.

The chain uses TRBV6-6 and TRBJ1-4, with 7 bases lining up with TRBD1. J gave up 2 bases and V 2 bases, and 5 bases lay outside the gene matches. The CDR3 runs to 16 residues. Germline V gene lookup returns CDR1 MNHNY and CDR2 SVGAGI (reference sequence). The CDR3 protein is CASSYGPGQTNEKLFF. The CDR3 DNA sequence: TGTGCCAGCAGTTACGGTCCGGGACAGACTAATGAAAAACTGTTTTTT.

This sequence joins TRBV5-1 and TRBJ2-5; D possibly corresponds to TRBD1 (6 bases). Germline lookup yields CDR1 SGHRS and CDR2 YFSETQ. The CDR3 length is 14 residues. Between the trimmed V and J ends, which lost 0 bases and 5 bases, there was a span of 11 bases. The CDR3 bases are TGCGCCAGCAGCTTGGTCGTACAGGGCGAGACCCAGTACTTC. It encodes CASSLVVQGETQYF.

This clonotype was counted between two and nine times. The chain employs TRBV6-2 or TRBV6-3 and TRBJ1-2; D unresolved. The CDR3 is 13 residues long. Trimming took 7 bases from V and 0 from J, leaving 9 bases between them. Per germline, CDR1 MNHEY and CDR2 SVGEGT. The CDR3 bases are TGTGCCAGCAACCCAGGAGCTAACTATGGCTACACCTTC. It translates to CASNPGANYGYTF.

About this clonotype itself: Because it lacks the conserved phenylalanine or tryptophan at the end, this CDR3 is likely a read error. The rearrangement links TRBV15 to TRBJ2-1; D is unresolved. The germline gives CDR1 LNHNV, CDR2 YYDKDF (reference sequence). Trimming took off 1 base at V and 4 bases at J, with 2 bases between the two ends. The CDR3 has 12 residues. The CDR3 DNA is TGTGCCACCAGCAGAGTGTACAATGAGCAGTTCTTG. The encoded protein is CATSRVYNEQFL.

In DNA form, the CDR3 reads TGCAGTGCTAGAGATCGAGGGGGCAAGGAAAAACTGTTTTTT. As protein: CSARDRGGKEKLFF. The chain combines TRBV20-1 with TRBJ1-4; 7 nucleotides line up with TRBD1. The J segment lost 8 bases and the V segment lost 0 bases, leaving 6 bases of the junction unmatched. The V gene's germline CDR1 is DFQATT and CDR2 SNEGSKA (reference sequence). This CDR3 has 14 amino acids.

The gene calls are TRBV7-2 and TRBJ2-7, with a possible D match to TRBD1 (6 bases). Germline-derived CDR1 and CDR2 are SGHTA and FQGNSA. This CDR3 is built from 16 residues. Trimming pared 5 bases from V and 4 bases from J, leaving 21 bases between. The CDR3 here is CASSPARGQLFYEQYF. CDR3 sequence (DNA): TGTGCCAGCAGCCCCGCCCGAGGACAGCTCTTTTACGAGCAGTACTTC.

V usage is TRBV20-1 and J usage is TRBJ2-1; TRBD2 matches 13 bases. J lost 6 bases, V lost 5 bases, and 4 bases had no gene match. The CDR3 is made up of 14 amino acids. Germline CDR1 reads DFQATT; CDR2 reads SNEGSKA (reference sequence). The CDR3 region has the DNA TGCAGTGCTTCCGGGACTAGCGGGACCAATGAGCAGTTCTTC. Encoded protein: CSASGTSGTNEQFF.

This clonotype was observed a few times. V is TRBV20-1 and J is TRBJ2-4; 9 bases map to TRBD2. The CDR3 is made up of 19 amino acids. Germline-derived CDR1 and CDR2 are DFQATT and SNEGSKA (reference sequence). Trimming removed 3 bases from V and 7 bases from J; junction bases left unmatched: 22. The CDR3 DNA is TGCAGTGCTAGTCCTTCTAGCGGGGCCTCCCAAAGGGGGAATAACATTCAGTACTTC. Translated: CSASPSSGASQRGNNIQYF.

This chain links TRBV12-3 or TRBV12-4 with TRBJ1-1; D might be TRBD1 (5 bases). The CDR3 spans 14 residues. Trimming took off 5 bases at V and 3 bases at J, with 13 bases between the two ends. In nucleotides, the CDR3 is TGTGCCAGCAGTAAAACTGGGGGTTACACTGAAGCTTTCTTT. It translates to CASSKTGGYTEAFF.

This chain connects TRBV20-1 to TRBJ2-5, with unresolved D. Germline V lookup: CDR1 DFQATT, CDR2 SNEGSKA (reference sequence). This CDR3 has 13 residues. Trimming cost V 5 bases and J 5 bases, with 15 bases left between them. The DNA for the CDR3 is TGCAGTGCTCACAAATCCGGGTACGAGACCCAGTACTTC. This gives the protein CSAHKSGYETQYF.

In its sample, this clonotype was seen a few times. The CDR3 here is CASSLMTDLETQYF. The CDR3 DNA is TGTGCCAGCAGCCTGATGACAGATTTAGAGACCCAGTACTTC. The chain recombines TRBV7-9 with TRBJ2-5; D perhaps matches TRBD1 (5 bases). Trimming took 5 bases from V and 4 from J, leaving 14 bases between them. The CDR3 spans 14 residues. Germline CDR1 SEHNR, CDR2 FQNEAQ (reference sequence).

Relative to its sample, this clonotype is medium-sized (0.01 to 0.1%). The chain employs TRBV5-1 and TRBJ2-7; TRBD2 matches 8 bases. The CDR3 sequence is 13 residues long. The V segment lost 3 bases and the J segment 3 bases; nucleotides outside the gene matches: 2. Germline V gene data show CDR1 as SGHRS and CDR2 as YFSETQ. The CDR3 is CASSSSGLYEQYF. The CDR3 nucleotides are TGCGCCAGCAGCTCTAGCGGGCTCTACGAGCAGTACTTC.

The V and J genes are TRBV12-3 or TRBV12-4 and TRBJ2-7, with D tentatively TRBD2 (6 bases). The CDR3 loop spans 15 amino acids. V was clipped by 1 base and J by 5 bases, with 15 bases between them. The DNA for the CDR3 is TGTGCCAGCAGTTTAGTTTTTGGGGGGACGGACGAGCAGTACTTC. It codes for CASSLVFGGTDEQYF.

A remark on this clonotype: A much larger clone differs from this one at a single base, so this may be a read error. The J gene is TRBJ2-4, the V gene TRBV28; D is perhaps TRBD1 (5 bases). The CDR3 covers 15 residues. The germline CDR1 and CDR2 sequences are MDHEN and SYDVKM. The ends were cut back, 10 bases at V and 3 bases at J, with 19 bases in the middle. CDR3 region: CATSSQGGFKNIQYF. CDR3 DNA: TGTGCCACCAGCTCCCAGGGCGGCTTCAAAAACATTCAGTACTTC. Variable domain in full (rest from reference TRBV28 and TRBJ2-4): DVKVTQSSRYLVKRTGEKVFLECVQDMDHENMFWYRQDPGLGLRLIYFSYDVKMKEKGDIPEGYSVSREKKERFSLILESASTNQTSMYLCATSSQGGFKNIQYFGAGTRLSVL.

This rearrangement joins TRBV20-1 to TRBJ2-3; no clear D gene. Germline values: CDR1 DFQATT, CDR2 SNEGSKA (reference sequence). The V and J ends lost 6 bases and 4 bases respectively, with 17 bases between them. The CDR3 has 14 residues. The CDR3 sequence is CSATRASKSDTQYF. CDR3 DNA sequence: TGCAGTGCAACCCGAGCCTCAAAGTCAGATACGCAGTATTTT.

The chain has TRBV2 and TRBJ2-5; 10 bases align to TRBD2. The J call may be incorrect, as the DNA end agrees better with TRBJ2-1. Germline V lookup: CDR1 SNHLY, CDR2 FYNNEI. CDR3 size: 15 residues. CDR3 coding DNA: TGTGCCAGCAGTTCAAGCGGGAGGGTGTACAATGAGCAGTTCTTC. It is translated as CASSSSGRVYNEQFF.

The rearrangement joins TRBV9 to TRBJ1-4; TRBD1 aligns across 7 bases. V was clipped by 4 bases and J by 4 bases; unmatched bases: 13. This CDR3 is 17 amino acids long. Germline values: CDR1 SGDLS, CDR2 YYNGEE. CDR3: CASSRTNRGKVNEKLFF. The CDR3 region has the DNA TGTGCCAGCAGCCGTACAAACAGGGGAAAGGTTAATGAAAAACTGTTTTTT.

V usage is TRBV6-5 and J usage is TRBJ1-1; no reliable D call. In germline, CDR1 is MNHEY, CDR2 SVGAGI. The V end lost 3 bases, the J end lost 4 bases, and 6 bases lay between the germline ends. This CDR3 comprises 12 residues. DNA for the CDR3: TGTGCCAGCAGTTATTGGGGCACTGAAGCTTTCTTT. Amino acid sequence: CASSYWGTEAFF.

This clonotype was counted between two and nine times. The rearrangement uses TRBV28 and TRBJ1-2; no clear D. The V end lost 4 bases, the J end lost 4 bases, and 10 bases lay between the germline ends. The CDR3 is made up of 13 amino acids. The V gene's germline CDR1 is MDHEN and CDR2 SYDVKM. The CDR3 sequence is CASSSVRLYGYTF. As DNA, the CDR3 is TGTGCCAGCAGTTCCGTGAGACTCTATGGCTACACCTTC.

This clonotype came up a few times. This chain joins TRBV20-1 and TRBJ2-2; 10 bases fit TRBD2. Germline loops: CDR1 DFQATT, CDR2 SNEGSKA (reference sequence). This CDR3 has 16 residues. Trimming removed 1 base from V and 2 bases from J; junction bases left unmatched: 4. CDR3 coding DNA: TGCAGTGCTAGAGGGCTAGCGGGAGACAACACCGGGGAGCTGTTTTTT. Its translation: CSARGLAGDNTGELFF.

This clonotype has just a few counts. The rearrangement joins TRBV5-1 to TRBJ2-4; 9 bases are a match to TRBD2. The CDR3 has 19 amino acids. Trimming cost V 3 bases and J 0 bases; bases outside gene matches: 13. CDR1 is SGHRS, CDR2 YFSETQ, per germline. The CDR3 region is CASSSTGGRAEGAKNIQYF. The CDR3 nucleotides read TGCGCCAGCAGCTCCACGGGCGGGAGGGCTGAGGGAGCCAAAAACATTCAGTACTTC.